This T cell receptor beta chain was obtained from a study of identifying expanded T cells in peripheral blood. General study findings and limits: Two-week clone count variance significantly increased as total template count grew.

With regard to this clone: What it recognizes is unknown.

Libraries were prepared by immunoSEQ multiplex PCR; TCRdb keeps only in-frame clonotypes and omits some of them. Among 81,000 or so clones listed, about four fifths were seen once. V was pared by 0 bases and J by 0 bases, with 12 bases between. CDR3 length equals 16 residues. The germline V gene encodes CDR1 SGDLS and CDR2 YYNGEE. This sequence originates from a person between 18 and 75 years old in good health. The chain employs TRBV9 and TRBJ2-5, with a tentative D call TRBD1 (6 bases). The specimen sequenced was blood. The CDR3 sequence: CASSVVAGAYQETQYF. CDR3 bases: TGTGCCAGCAGCGTAGTGGCAGGGGCGTACCAAGAGACCCAGTACTTC.